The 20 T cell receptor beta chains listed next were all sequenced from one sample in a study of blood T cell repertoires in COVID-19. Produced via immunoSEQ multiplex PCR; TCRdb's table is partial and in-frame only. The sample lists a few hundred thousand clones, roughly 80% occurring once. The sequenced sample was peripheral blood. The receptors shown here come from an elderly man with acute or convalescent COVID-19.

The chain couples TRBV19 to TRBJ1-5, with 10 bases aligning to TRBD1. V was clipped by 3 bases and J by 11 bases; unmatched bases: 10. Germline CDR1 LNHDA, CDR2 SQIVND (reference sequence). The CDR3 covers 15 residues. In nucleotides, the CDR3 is TGTGCCAGTAGTATCAAGGGACAGGGGAGTCTGGCCCAGCATTTT. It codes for CASSIKGQGSLAQHF.

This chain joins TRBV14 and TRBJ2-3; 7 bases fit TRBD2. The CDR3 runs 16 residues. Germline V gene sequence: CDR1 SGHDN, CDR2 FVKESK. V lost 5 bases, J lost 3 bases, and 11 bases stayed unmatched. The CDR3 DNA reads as TGTGCCAGCAGCATTCAAAAACTAGCGCAGACAGATACGCAGTATTTT. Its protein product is CASSIQKLAQTDTQYF.

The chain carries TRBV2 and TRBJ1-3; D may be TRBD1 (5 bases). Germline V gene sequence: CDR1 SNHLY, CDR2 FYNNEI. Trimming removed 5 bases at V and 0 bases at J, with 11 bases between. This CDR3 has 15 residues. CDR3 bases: TGTGCCAGCAGTACGGACACCTACTCTGGAAACACCATATATTTT. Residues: CASSTDTYSGNTIYF.

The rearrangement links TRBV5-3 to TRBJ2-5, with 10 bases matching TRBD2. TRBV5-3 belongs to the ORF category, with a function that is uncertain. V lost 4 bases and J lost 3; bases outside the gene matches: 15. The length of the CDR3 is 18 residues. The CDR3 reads CARSRAGGPGKGKETQYF. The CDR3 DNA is TGTGCCAGAAGCCGAGCGGGAGGGCCGGGAAAGGGGAAAGAGACCCAGTACTTC.

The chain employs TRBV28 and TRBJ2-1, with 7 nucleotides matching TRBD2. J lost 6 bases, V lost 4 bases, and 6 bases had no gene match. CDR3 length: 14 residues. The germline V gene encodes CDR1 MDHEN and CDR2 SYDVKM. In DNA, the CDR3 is TGTGCCAGCAGTTGGGGGGGTTTTGTCAATGAGCAGTTCTTC. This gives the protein CASSWGGFVNEQFF.

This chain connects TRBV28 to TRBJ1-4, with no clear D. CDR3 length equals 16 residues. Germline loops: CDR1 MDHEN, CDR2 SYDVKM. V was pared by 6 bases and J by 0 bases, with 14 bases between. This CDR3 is CASRTALIATNEKLFF. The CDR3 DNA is TGTGCCAGCAGAACCGCGCTAATTGCAACTAATGAAAAACTGTTTTTT.

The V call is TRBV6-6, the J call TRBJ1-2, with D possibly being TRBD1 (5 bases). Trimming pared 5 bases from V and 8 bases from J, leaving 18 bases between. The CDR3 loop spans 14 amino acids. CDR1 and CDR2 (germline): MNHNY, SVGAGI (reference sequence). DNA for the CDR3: TGTGCCAGCAGTCCCACCCACGGGGGTGAAGGCTACACCTTC. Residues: CASSPTHGGEGYTF.

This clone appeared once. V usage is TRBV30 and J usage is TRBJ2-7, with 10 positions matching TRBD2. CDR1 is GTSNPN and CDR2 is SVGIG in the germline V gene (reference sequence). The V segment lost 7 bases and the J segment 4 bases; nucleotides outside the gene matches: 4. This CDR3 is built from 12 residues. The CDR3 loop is CASSGGAYEQYF. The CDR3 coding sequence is TGTGCCTCAAGCGGGGGGGCTTACGAGCAGTACTTC.

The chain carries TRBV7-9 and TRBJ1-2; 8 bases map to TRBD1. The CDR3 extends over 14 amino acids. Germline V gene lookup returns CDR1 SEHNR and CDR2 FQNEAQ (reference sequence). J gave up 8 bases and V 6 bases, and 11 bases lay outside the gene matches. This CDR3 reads CASSLRQGNSGYTF. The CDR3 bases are TGTGCCAGCAGTTTAAGACAGGGGAATAGCGGCTACACCTTC.

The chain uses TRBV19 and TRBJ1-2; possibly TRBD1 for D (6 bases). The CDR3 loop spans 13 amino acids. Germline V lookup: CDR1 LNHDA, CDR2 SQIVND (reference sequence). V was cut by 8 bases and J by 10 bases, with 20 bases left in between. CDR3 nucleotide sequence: TGTGCCAGTCGTAATAGTTTCACGGGACACTACACCTTC. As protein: CASRNSFTGHYTF.

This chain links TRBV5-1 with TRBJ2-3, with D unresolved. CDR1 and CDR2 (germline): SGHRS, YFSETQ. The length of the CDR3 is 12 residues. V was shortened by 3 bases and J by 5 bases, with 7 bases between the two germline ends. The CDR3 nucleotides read TGCGCCAGCAGCTCCTCTCGAGATACGCAGTATTTT. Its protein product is CASSSSRDTQYF.

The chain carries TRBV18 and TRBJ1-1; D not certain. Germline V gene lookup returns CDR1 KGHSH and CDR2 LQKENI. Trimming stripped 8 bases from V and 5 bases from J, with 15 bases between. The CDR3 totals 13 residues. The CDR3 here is CASRTDGGTEAFF. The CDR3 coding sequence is TGTGCCAGCCGCACGGACGGAGGAACTGAAGCTTTCTTT.

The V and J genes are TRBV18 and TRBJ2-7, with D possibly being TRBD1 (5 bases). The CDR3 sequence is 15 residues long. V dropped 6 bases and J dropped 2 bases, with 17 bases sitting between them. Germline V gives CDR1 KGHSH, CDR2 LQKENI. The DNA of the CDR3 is TGTGCCAGCTCCCCTGGCCGACAGCGAACCTACGAGCAGTACTTC. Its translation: CASSPGRQRTYEQYF. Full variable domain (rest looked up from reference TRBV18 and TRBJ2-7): NAGVMQNPRHLVRRRGQEARLRCSPMKGHSHVYWYRQLPEEGLKFMVYLQKENIIDESGMPKERFSAEFPKEGPSILRIQQVVRGDSAAYFCASSPGRQRTYEQYFGPGTRLTVT.

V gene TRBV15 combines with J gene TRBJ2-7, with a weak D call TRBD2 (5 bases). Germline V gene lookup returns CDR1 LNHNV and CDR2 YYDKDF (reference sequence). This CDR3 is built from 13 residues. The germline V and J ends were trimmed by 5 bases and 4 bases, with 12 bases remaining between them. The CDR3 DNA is TGTGCCACCAGCCTCCCCAGGAGGTACGAGCAGTACTTC. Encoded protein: CATSLPRRYEQYF.

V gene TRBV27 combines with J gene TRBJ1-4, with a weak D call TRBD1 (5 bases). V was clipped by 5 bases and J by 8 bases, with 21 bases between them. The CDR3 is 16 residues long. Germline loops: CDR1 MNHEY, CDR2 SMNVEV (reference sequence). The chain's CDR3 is CASSPPSGTLGEKLFF. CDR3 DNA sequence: TGTGCCAGCAGTCCGCCGAGCGGGACCCTGGGGGAAAAACTGTTTTTT.

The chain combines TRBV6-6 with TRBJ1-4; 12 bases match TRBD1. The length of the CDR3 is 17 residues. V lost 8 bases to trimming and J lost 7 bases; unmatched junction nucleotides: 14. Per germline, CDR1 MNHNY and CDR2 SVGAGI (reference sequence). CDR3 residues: CASRPGTGGGFGEKLFF. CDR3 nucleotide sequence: TGTGCCAGCCGTCCCGGGACAGGGGGCGGATTCGGTGAAAAACTGTTTTTT.

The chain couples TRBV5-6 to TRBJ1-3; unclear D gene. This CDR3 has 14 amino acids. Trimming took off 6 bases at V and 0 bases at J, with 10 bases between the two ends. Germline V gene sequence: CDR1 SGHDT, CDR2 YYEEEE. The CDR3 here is CASKWAGSGNTIYF. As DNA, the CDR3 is TGTGCCAGCAAATGGGCAGGCTCTGGAAACACCATATATTTT.

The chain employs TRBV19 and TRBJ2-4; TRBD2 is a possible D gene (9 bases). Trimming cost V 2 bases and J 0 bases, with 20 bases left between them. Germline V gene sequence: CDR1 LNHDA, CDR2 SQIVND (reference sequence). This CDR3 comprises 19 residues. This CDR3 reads CASSITGQGLAVAKNIQYF. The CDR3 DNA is TGTGCCAGTAGTATAACAGGACAGGGACTAGCAGTAGCCAAAAACATTCAGTACTTC.

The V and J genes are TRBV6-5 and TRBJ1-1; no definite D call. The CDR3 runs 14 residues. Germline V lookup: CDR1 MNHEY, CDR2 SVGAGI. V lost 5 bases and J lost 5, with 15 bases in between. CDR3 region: CASSPRELRTEAFF. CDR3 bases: TGTGCCAGCAGTCCGAGGGAACTCCGGACTGAAGCTTTCTTT.

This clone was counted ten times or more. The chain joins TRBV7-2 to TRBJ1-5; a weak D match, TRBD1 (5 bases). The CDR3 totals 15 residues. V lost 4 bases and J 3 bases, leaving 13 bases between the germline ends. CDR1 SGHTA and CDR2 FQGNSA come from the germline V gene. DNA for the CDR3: TGTGCCAGCAGCTCTCAGGGTTCGGCCAATCAGCCCCAGCATTTT. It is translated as CASSSQGSANQPQHF.